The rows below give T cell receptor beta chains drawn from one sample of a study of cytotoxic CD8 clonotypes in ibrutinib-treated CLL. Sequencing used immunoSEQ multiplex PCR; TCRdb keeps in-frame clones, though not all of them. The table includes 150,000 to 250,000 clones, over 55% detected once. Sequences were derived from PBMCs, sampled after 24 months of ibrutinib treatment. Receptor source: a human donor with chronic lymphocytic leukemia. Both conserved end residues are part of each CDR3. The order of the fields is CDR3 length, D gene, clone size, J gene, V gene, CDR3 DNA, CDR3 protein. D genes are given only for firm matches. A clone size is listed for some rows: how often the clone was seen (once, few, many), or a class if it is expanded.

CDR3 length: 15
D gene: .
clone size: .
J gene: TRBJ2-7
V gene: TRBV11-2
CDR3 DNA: TGTGCCAGCAGCTTAGAAGGAGGGGTGGCCTACGAGCAGTACTTC
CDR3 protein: CASSLEGGVAYEQYF

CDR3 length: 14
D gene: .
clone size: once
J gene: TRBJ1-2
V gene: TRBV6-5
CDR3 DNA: TGTGCCAGCAGTTACTCGAGCGGCTTATATGGCTACACCTTC
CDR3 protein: CASSYSSGLYGYTF

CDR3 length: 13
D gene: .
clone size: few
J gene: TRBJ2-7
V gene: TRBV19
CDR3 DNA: TGTGCCAGTAGCATTCTTGGGGTTAACGAGCAGTACTTC
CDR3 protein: CASSILGVNEQYF

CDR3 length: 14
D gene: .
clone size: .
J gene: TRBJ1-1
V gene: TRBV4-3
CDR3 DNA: TGCGCCAGCAGCCAAGTAACAGGGAGTCCTGAAGCTTTCTTT
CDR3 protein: CASSQVTGSPEAFF

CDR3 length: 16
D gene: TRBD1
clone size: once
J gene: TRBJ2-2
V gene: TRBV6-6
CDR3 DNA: TGTGCCAGCAGTTACACAGGGACAGGGAACACCGGGGAGCTGTTTTTT
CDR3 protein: CASSYTGTGNTGELFF

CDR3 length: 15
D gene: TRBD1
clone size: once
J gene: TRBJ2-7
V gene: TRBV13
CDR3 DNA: TGTGCCAGCAGCTTTGCGGGACAGGGGGCTGACGAGCAGTACTTC
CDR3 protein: CASSFAGQGADEQYF

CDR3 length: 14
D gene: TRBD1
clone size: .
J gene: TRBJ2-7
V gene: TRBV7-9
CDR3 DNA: TGTGCCAGCAGCTTACCGGGACAGGGTTACGAGCAGTACTTC
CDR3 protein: CASSLPGQGYEQYF

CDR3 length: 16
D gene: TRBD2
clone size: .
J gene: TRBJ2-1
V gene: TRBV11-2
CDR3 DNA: TGTGCCAGCAGCTCCCTACTAGCGGGAGTCACCAATGAGCAGTTCTTC
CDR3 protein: CASSSLLAGVTNEQFF

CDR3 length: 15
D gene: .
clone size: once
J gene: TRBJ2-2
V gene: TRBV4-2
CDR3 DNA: TGTGCCAGCAGCCGATGGGACAAGAACACCGGGGAGCTGTTTTTT
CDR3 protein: CASSRWDKNTGELFF

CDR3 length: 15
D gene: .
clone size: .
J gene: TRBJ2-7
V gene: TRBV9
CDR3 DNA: TGTGCCAGCAGCCCTAGTGGTAGTAGGGGCTACGAGCAGTACTTC
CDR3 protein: CASSPSGSRGYEQYF

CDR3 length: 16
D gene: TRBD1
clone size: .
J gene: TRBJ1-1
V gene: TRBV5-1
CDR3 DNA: TGCGCCAGCAGCTTGGGACGAGGGACAGAGACCTGGGAAGCTTTCTTT
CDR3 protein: CASSLGRGTETWEAFF

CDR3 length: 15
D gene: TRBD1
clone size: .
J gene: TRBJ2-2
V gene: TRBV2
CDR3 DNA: TGTGCCAGCAGTGAAAGGGACAGGGTCGCCGGGGAGCTGTTTTTT
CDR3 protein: CASSERDRVAGELFF

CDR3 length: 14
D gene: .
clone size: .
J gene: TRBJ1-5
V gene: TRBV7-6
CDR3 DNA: TGTGCCAGCAGCCCAAGGGGAGTCGGCCAGCCCCAGCATTTT
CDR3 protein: CASSPRGVGQPQHF

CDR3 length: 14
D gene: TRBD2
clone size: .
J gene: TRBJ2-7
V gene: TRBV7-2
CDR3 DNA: TGTGCCTCCCAGAGGCGGGAGATTTCCTACGAGCAGTACTTC
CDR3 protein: CASQRREISYEQYF

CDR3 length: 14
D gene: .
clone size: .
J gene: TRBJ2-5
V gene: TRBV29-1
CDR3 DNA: TGCAGCGTTGCAATTGGGGGGCCTTGGGAGACCCAGTACTTC
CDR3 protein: CSVAIGGPWETQYF

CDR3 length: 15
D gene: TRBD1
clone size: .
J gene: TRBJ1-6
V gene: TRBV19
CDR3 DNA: TGTGCCAGTAGAAAGGACAGGGGGAAGGATTCACCCCTCCACTTT
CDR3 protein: CASRKDRGKDSPLHF

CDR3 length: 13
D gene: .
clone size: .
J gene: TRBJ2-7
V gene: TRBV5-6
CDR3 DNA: TGTGCCAGCAGCATTAGCGGAAGGTACGAGCAGTACTTC
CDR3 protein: CASSISGRYEQYF

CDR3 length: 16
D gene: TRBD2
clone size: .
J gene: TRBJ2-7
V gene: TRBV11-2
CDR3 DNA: TGTGCCAGCAGCTTAGTTGACAGCGGGATATCCTACGAGCAGTACTTC
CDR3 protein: CASSLVDSGISYEQYF

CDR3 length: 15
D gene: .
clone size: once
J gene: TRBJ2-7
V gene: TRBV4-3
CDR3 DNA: TGCGCCAGCAGCCAAGATCCCAGGGAGCATTACGAGCAGTACTTC
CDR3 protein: CASSQDPREHYEQYF

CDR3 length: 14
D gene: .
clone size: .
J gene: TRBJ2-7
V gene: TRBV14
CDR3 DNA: TGTGCCAGCAGCCATGTGGGTCCAACCTACGAGCAGTACTTC
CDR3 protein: CASSHVGPTYEQYF

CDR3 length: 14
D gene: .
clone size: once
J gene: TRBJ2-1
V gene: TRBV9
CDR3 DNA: TGTGCCAGCAGCGCCAGCCCTTTTGACAATGAGCAGTTCTTC
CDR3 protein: CASSASPFDNEQFF

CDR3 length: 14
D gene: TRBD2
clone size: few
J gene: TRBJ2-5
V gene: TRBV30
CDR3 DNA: TGTGCCGGCATTCACGGGACTAGGATTGAGACCCAGTACTTC
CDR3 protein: CAGIHGTRIETQYF

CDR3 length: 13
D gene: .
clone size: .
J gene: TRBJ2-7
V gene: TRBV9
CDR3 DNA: TGTGCCAGCAGCGTTGGGTCCTCGGACGAGCAGTACTTC
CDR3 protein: CASSVGSSDEQYF

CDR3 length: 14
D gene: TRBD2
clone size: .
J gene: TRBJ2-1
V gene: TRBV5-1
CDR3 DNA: TGCGCCAGCAGCTATATAGCGGGAGCGGATGAGCAGTTCTTC
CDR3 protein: CASSYIAGADEQFF

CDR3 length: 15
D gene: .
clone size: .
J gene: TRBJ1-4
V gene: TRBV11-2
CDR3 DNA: TGTGCCAGCAGCTTACAGGGGTTCGGTAATGAAAAACTGTTTTTT
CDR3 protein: CASSLQGFGNEKLFF

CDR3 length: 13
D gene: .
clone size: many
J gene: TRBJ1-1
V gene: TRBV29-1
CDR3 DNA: TGCAGCGTTGAAGTTTCCGTGAACACTGAAGCTTTCTTT
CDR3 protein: CSVEVSVNTEAFF

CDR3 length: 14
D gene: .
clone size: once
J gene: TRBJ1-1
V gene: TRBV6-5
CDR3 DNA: TGTGCCAGCAGTTACTCAGATTGGAACACTGAAGCTTTCTTT
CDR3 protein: CASSYSDWNTEAFF

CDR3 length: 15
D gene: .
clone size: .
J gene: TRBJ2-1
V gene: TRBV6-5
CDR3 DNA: TGTGCCAGCAGTTCCCACATGGGCTCCTACAATGAGCAGTTCTTC
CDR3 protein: CASSSHMGSYNEQFF

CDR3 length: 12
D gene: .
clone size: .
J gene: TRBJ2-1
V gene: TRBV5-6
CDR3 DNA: TGTGCCAGCAGCTTGGGATGGAACGAGCAGTTCTTC
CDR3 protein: CASSLGWNEQFF

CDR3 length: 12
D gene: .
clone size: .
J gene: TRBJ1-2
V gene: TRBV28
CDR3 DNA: TGTGCCAGTACGGGGACTAACTATGGCTACACCTTC
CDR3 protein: CASTGTNYGYTF

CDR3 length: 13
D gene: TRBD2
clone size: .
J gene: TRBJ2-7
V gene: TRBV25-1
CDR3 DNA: TGTGCCAGCAGCCCTCGCGGGGGCTACGAGCAGTACTTC
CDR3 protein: CASSPRGGYEQYF

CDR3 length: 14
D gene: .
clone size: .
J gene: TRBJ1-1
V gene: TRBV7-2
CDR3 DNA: TGTGCCAGCCGCCTTAGGAGAATGAACACTGAAGCTTTCTTT
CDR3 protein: CASRLRRMNTEAFF

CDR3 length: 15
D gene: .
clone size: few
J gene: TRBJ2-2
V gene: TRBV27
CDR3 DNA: TGTGCCAGCAGTTTCACCGCCCAAAGCACCGGGGAGCTGTTTTTT
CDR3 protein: CASSFTAQSTGELFF

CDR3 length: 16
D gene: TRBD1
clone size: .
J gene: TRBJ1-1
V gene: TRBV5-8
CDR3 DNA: TGTGCCAGCAGCTCGCCCCCCGGGACAGGGTCTTCTGAAGCTTTCTTT
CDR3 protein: CASSSPPGTGSSEAFF

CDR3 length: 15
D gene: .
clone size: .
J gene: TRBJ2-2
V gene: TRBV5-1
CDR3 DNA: TGCGCCAGCGCCCCGACAGGGACTTTTTCCGGGGAGCTGTTTTTT
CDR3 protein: CASAPTGTFSGELFF

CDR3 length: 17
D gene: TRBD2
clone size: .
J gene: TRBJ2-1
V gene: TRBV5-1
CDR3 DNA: TGCGCCAGCAGCTGGGGGCCGGGACTAGCGCCCAACAATGAGCAGTTCTTC
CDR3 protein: CASSWGPGLAPNNEQFF

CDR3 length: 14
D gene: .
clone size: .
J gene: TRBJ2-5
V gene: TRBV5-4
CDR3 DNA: TGTGCCAGCAGCTTGGCCGCGGTGAGGGAGACCCAGTACTTC
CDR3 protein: CASSLAAVRETQYF